Presented here are 2 T cell receptor beta chains from one specimen sequenced in a study of T cells in Graves' hyperthyroidism and ophthalmopathy. Amplification of TCR beta CDR3 regions used RNA as the template. The HTBI set primed first-round TCR CDR3 RT-PCR. TCRdb reprocessed the multiplex PCR reads with MiXCR, giving one entry per CDR3 protein. The table records a few hundred thousand distinct CDR3 sequences, nearly 15% of them present only once. Sequencing was done on a sample of blood. The receptors derive from a woman aged 55-70 years with Graves' ophthalmopathy.

This clonotype has at least ten counts. The chain couples TRBV5-1 to TRBJ2-7, with 9 bases fitting TRBD1. Losses at the gene ends were 7 bases for V and 3 bases for J; bases not matched to a gene: 5. Germline V gene lookup returns CDR1 SGHRS and CDR2 YFSETQ. The CDR3 length is 13 residues. The CDR3 sequence: CASGGTGIYEQYF. The DNA for the CDR3 is TGCGCCAGCGGCGGGACAGGGATCTACGAGCAGTACTTC. Full variable domain (missing parts from reference TRBV5-1 and TRBJ2-7): KAGVTQTPRYLIKTRGQQVTLSCSPISGHRSVSWYQQTPGQGLQFLFEYFSETQRNKGNFPGRFSGRQFSNSRSEMNVSTLELGDSALYLCASGGTGIYEQYFGPGTRLTVT.

In regard to this clonotype: Given a much more abundant clone one base away, this may be a read error. The chain uses TRBV7-2 and TRBJ1-5; a weak D match, TRBD1 (5 bases). V was cut by 5 bases and J by 1 base, with 6 bases left in between. The CDR3 totals 13 residues. Germline-derived CDR1 and CDR2 are SGHTA and FQGNSA. The DNA for the CDR3 is TGTGCCAGCAGCCGACAGAGCAATCAGCCCCAGCATTTT. Translating it yields CASSRQSNQPQHF.